What follows are 24 T cell receptor beta chains derived from one specimen sequenced in a study of CD8+CD57+ T cells in acquired aplastic anemia. Individuals selected for sequencing had exhibited CD8+CD57+ cell expansion on flow cytometry. Profiles of TCR beta VDJ and CDR3 were generated from a genomic DNA template. From the reads, TCRdb called clonotypes with MiXCR, one entry per CDR3 protein. Here the sample spans 180,000 or so distinct CDR3 sequences, around 48% being singletons. Source material: sorted CD4+, CD8+, or CD8+CD57+ T cells (not recorded which) from PBMCs. These receptor sequences come from a human donor with aplastic anemia.

This clonotype has a count of ten or more. This rearrangement joins TRBV28 to TRBJ1-6; D may be TRBD1 (6 bases). V lost 7 bases and J lost 7, with 14 bases in between. Germline loops: CDR1 MDHEN, CDR2 SYDVKM. The CDR3 consists of 14 residues. CDR3 sequence reads: CASTLNRVNSPLHF. The CDR3 coding sequence is TGTGCCAGCACCCTAAACAGGGTAAATTCACCCCTCCACTTT.

The chain has TRBV12-3 or TRBV12-4 and TRBJ2-2, with 7 nucleotides matching TRBD2. V lost 7 bases, J lost 8 bases, and 7 bases stayed unmatched. CDR3 length: 13 amino acids. CDR3: CASNYRRGGELFF. CDR3 coding DNA: TGTGCCAGCAATTACCGGCGGGGGGGGGAGCTGTTTTTT.

The chain is built from TRBV19 and TRBJ1-5, with D perhaps TRBD1 (6 bases). Germline CDR1 is LNHDA and CDR2 is SQIVND (reference sequence). The CDR3 has 16 residues. The V end lost 9 bases, the J end lost 3 bases, and 21 bases lay between the germline ends. The CDR3 sequence is CASQTPTGTPNQPQHF. The CDR3 region has the DNA TGTGCCAGCCAGACTCCAACCGGGACACCCAATCAGCCCCAGCATTTT. The whole variable domain, remainder taken from reference TRBV19 and TRBJ1-5, is DGGITQSPKYLFRKEGQNVTLSCEQNLNHDAMYWYRQDPGQGLRLIYYSQIVNDFQKGDIAEGYSVSREKKESFPLTVTSAQKNPTAFYLCASQTPTGTPNQPQHFGDGTRLSIL.

Many counts were recorded for this clonotype. The chain is built from TRBV5-1 and TRBJ1-3, with D perhaps TRBD1 (6 bases). Germline V gives CDR1 SGHRS, CDR2 YFSETQ. This CDR3 spans 15 amino acids. The V gene lost 3 bases and the J gene lost 2 bases, with 12 bases spanning the gap. The CDR3 spells CASSSNRVPGNTIYF. The CDR3 coding sequence is TGCGCCAGCAGCTCCAACAGGGTACCTGGAAACACCATATATTTT.

This clonotype was seen many times. The chain is built from TRBV4-1 and TRBJ1-3; 7 nucleotides match TRBD1. The germline V gene has CDR1 MGHRA and CDR2 YSYEKL. This CDR3 region has 17 residues. Trimming removed 4 bases from V and 5 bases from J; junction bases left unmatched: 14. CDR3 amino acids: CASSLRTSQGNRNTIYF. In DNA form, the CDR3 reads TGCGCCAGCAGCCTAAGAACGTCACAGGGGAATAGAAACACCATATATTTT.

V is TRBV20-1 and J is TRBJ2-3; 8 bases map to TRBD2. The V gene end was trimmed by 4 bases and the J gene end by 3 bases; junction bases not matched to a gene: 12. The CDR3 consists of 16 residues. Germline V lookup: CDR1 DFQATT, CDR2 SNEGSKA (reference sequence). The CDR3 bases are TGCAGTGCTAAATCAGATACTAGCGGTGAGACAGATACGCAGTATTTT. It codes for CSAKSDTSGETDTQYF.

The rearrangement joins TRBV20-1 to TRBJ1-2, with D tentatively TRBD1 (6 bases). V lost 5 bases and J 4 bases, leaving 11 bases between the germline ends. The CDR3 loop spans 12 amino acids. CDR1 DFQATT and CDR2 SNEGSKA come from the germline V gene (reference sequence). The chain's CDR3 is CSAPDRFYGYTF. The DNA of the CDR3 is TGCAGTGCTCCCGACAGGTTCTATGGCTACACCTTC.

This chain links TRBV29-1 with TRBJ2-3; 7 nucleotides agree with TRBD1. Germline lookup yields CDR1 SQVTM and CDR2 ANQGSEA. The CDR3 extends over 12 amino acids. V lost 7 bases, J lost 5 bases, and 6 bases stayed unmatched. The CDR3 loop reads CSARTGLDTQYF. The CDR3 DNA reads as TGCAGCGCCCGGACAGGTCTAGATACGCAGTATTTT.

This clonotype was detected only a few times. The chain employs TRBV6-1 and TRBJ2-3, with 9 nucleotides matching TRBD2. The CDR3 is made up of 15 amino acids. Trimming removed 1 base from V and 3 bases from J; junction bases left unmatched: 2. The V gene's germline CDR1 is MNHNS and CDR2 SASEGT. CDR3 amino acids: CASSEGGGATDTQYF. CDR3 nucleotide sequence: TGTGCCAGCAGTGAAGGCGGGGGGGCGACAGATACGCAGTATTTT.

In its sample, this clonotype was seen many times. Mismatch with germline at one junction end may stem from a read error. The V call is TRBV7-7, the J call TRBJ2-4; D is unresolved. This CDR3 contains 13 residues. Germline V CDR1 and CDR2: SSHAT, FNYEAQ (reference sequence). The CDR3 sequence: CASSPSPENIQYF. CDR3 in DNA: TGTGCTAGCAGCCCAAGTCCGGAAAACATTCAGTACTTC.

The chain uses TRBV29-1 and TRBJ2-7, with a tentative D call TRBD2 (5 bases). Trimming left V 4 bases short and J 1 base short, with 23 bases between. Germline V gives CDR1 SQVTM, CDR2 ANQGSEA. This CDR3 region has 17 residues. CDR3 in amino acids: CSVAGSTDTRLSYEQYF. The CDR3 DNA sequence: TGCAGCGTTGCGGGATCGACCGACACGCGACTATCCTACGAGCAGTACTTC.

Regarding this clonotype: It is likely a read error, because the conserved phenylalanine at the end of the CDR3 is missing. This rearrangement joins TRBV24-1 to TRBJ2-1; D is ambiguous. Germline loops: CDR1 KGHDR, CDR2 SFDVKD. The length of the CDR3 is 13 residues. This CDR3 reads CATSDLLDDEQFI. DNA of the CDR3: TGTGCCACCAGCGATTTACTCGACGATGAGCAGTTCATC.

V gene TRBV5-6 combines with J gene TRBJ2-7; TRBD2 matches at 10 bases. The germline V gene has CDR1 SGHDT and CDR2 YYEEEE. V dropped 0 bases and J dropped 3; count of bases not matched to a gene: 3. The CDR3 is made up of 15 amino acids. As DNA, the CDR3 is TGTGCCAGCAGCTTGGGGTCTAGCGGGAGCTACGAGCAGTACTTC. This codes for CASSLGSSGSYEQYF.

As regards this clonotype: Possible read error: a much larger clone is one base away. The V call is TRBV19, the J call TRBJ1-1; D is perhaps TRBD1 (5 bases). Trimming took 3 bases from V and 10 from J, leaving 15 bases between them. The CDR3 has 13 amino acids. Germline CDR1 reads LNHDA; CDR2 reads SQIVND (reference sequence). DNA of the CDR3: TGTGCCAGTAGTATTTTGATCGGCGGGGGAGCTTTCTTT. It specifies CASSILIGGGAFF.

The V and J genes are TRBV11-3 and TRBJ1-2; 9 bases align to TRBD1. The ends lost 6 bases at V and 4 bases at J; junction bases unmatched: 6. CDR3 length: 14 amino acids. Germline CDR1 SGHNT, CDR2 YENEEA. CDR3 loop: CASRPGTGSYGYTF. The DNA for the CDR3 is TGTGCCAGCAGACCCGGGACAGGGTCCTATGGCTACACCTTC.

This chain uses TRBV19 with TRBJ1-1, with no clear D. The CDR3 is 12 amino acids. Germline V gene sequence: CDR1 LNHDA, CDR2 SQIVND (reference sequence). Trimming shortened V by 7 bases and J by 2 bases, and 8 bases separated the two germline ends. For the CDR3, the DNA is TGTGCCAGTACCCACGGAAACACTGAAGCTTTCTTT. Translated, it gives CASTHGNTEAFF.

The chain uses TRBV12-3 or TRBV12-4 and TRBJ2-1, with 8 bases identical to TRBD1. CDR3 length: 16 residues. Germline trimming cut 5 bases from V and 10 bases from J; bases unmatched to any gene: 16. CDR3 sequence: CASSPLLQGGRNEQFF. The CDR3 DNA follows: TGTGCCAGCAGTCCTCTCTTACAGGGGGGCAGGAACGAGCAGTTCTTC.

The chain carries TRBV15 and TRBJ1-4; D gene ambiguous. V lost 1 base and J 4 bases, leaving 4 bases between the germline ends. From germline, CDR1 is LNHNV and CDR2 YYDKDF (reference sequence). The CDR3 is 13 residues long. CDR3 sequence reads: CATSRVDNEKLFF. CDR3 in DNA: TGTGCCACCAGCAGAGTGGATAATGAAAAACTGTTTTTT.

The rearrangement links TRBV10-3 to TRBJ1-1, with a tentative D call TRBD1 (5 bases). The CDR3 totals 16 residues. Per germline, CDR1 ENHRY and CDR2 SYGVKD. V dropped 2 bases and J dropped 0 bases, with 13 bases sitting between them. For the CDR3, the DNA is TGTGCCATCAGTGAGGAACCGGGACGGGTGAACACTGAAGCTTTCTTT. Protein: CAISEEPGRVNTEAFF.

The CDR3 DNA follows: TGTGCCAGCAGCTTTACCGACGAGCAGTACTTC. As protein: CASSFTDEQYF. This chain joins TRBV7-9 and TRBJ2-7; D not resolved. The CDR3 sequence is 11 residues long. With 3 bases removed from V and 5 bases from J, the gap between germline ends came to 5 bases. Germline assignment: CDR1 SEHNR and CDR2 FQNEAQ (reference sequence). Variable domain in full (rest from reference TRBV7-9 and TRBJ2-7): DTGVSQNPRHKITKRGQNVTFRCDPISEHNRLYWYRQTLGQGPEFLTYFQNEAQLEKSRLLSDRFSAERPKGSFSTLEIQRTEQGDSAMYLCASSFTDEQYFGPGTRLTVT.

The J gene is TRBJ1-2, the V gene TRBV2; D gene uncertain. V lost 7 bases to trimming and J lost 5 bases, with 17 bases between them. Per germline, CDR1 SNHLY and CDR2 FYNNEI. The CDR3 runs 14 residues. In DNA form, the CDR3 reads TGTGCCAGCAACGGGGTCTACTTCACGTATGGCTACACCTTC. Its protein is CASNGVYFTYGYTF.

The rearrangement joins TRBV2 to TRBJ2-7, with 9 bases that match TRBD2. The J segment lost 6 bases and the V segment lost 5 bases, leaving 11 bases of the junction unmatched. This CDR3 contains 15 residues. The V gene's germline CDR1 is SNHLY and CDR2 FYNNEI. The CDR3 sequence is CASSRKSGLASEQYF. DNA of the CDR3: TGTGCCAGCAGTCGAAAATCGGGACTAGCTTCCGAGCAGTACTTC.

The V call is TRBV11-1, the J call TRBJ2-1; 12 bases map to TRBD2. The CDR3 sequence is 16 residues long. Per germline, CDR1 SGHAT and CDR2 FQDESV (reference sequence). V lost 5 bases, J lost 7 bases, and 9 bases stayed unmatched. CDR3 in DNA: TGTGCCAGCAGCACTCTAGCGGGAGGGGGGTTTAATGAGCAGTTCTTC. Its protein product is CASSTLAGGGFNEQFF. Full variable domain (outside the CDR3, taken from reference TRBV11-1 and TRBJ2-1): EAEVAQSPRYKITEKSQAVAFWCDPISGHATLYWYRQILGQGPELLVQFQDESVVDDSQLPKDRFSAERLKGVDSTLKIQPAELGDSAMYLCASSTLAGGGFNEQFFGPGTRLTVL.

The chain has TRBV3-1 and TRBJ2-5, with D possibly matching TRBD2 (6 bases). The CDR3 loop spans 15 amino acids. CDR1 is LGHDT, CDR2 YNNKEL, per germline (reference sequence). Trimming took 3 bases from V and 4 from J, leaving 15 bases between them. Here the CDR3 DNA reads TGTGCCAGCAGCCACAAACCTAGCGCTCGAGAGACCCAGTACTTC. Its translation is CASSHKPSARETQYF.